The TCR beta chain described here comes from a study of blood T cell repertoires in COVID-19. In the study overall: Samples taken during acute and convalescent COVID-19 were collected in the United States, Italy and Spain. PBMCs, B-cell-depleted T cells, or T cells provided the cDNA or gDNA that made up the material.

Germline V gene data show CDR1 as SGHRS and CDR2 as YFSETQ. This CDR3 is 14 amino acids long. V lost 0 bases, J lost 4 bases, and 3 bases stayed unmatched. Study processing details: Using reference gene primer amplification, nucleated cell counts were estimated. Here immunoSEQ multiplex PCR was the method, and the copy in TCRdb shows in-frame clones only, minus some. V, J and clone size are those of that table, while D and trimming were read from the DNA. The data show about 260,000 clones, 86% seen once. The sequence derives from a man aged 35-49 years with active or convalescent COVID-19. This chain connects TRBV5-1 to TRBJ1-1; 7 bases line up with TRBD1. The specimen was peripheral blood. DNA of the CDR3: TGCGCCAGCAGCTTGGAGGGGGCAGTCACTGAAGCTTTCTTT. Residues: CASSLEGAVTEAFF.